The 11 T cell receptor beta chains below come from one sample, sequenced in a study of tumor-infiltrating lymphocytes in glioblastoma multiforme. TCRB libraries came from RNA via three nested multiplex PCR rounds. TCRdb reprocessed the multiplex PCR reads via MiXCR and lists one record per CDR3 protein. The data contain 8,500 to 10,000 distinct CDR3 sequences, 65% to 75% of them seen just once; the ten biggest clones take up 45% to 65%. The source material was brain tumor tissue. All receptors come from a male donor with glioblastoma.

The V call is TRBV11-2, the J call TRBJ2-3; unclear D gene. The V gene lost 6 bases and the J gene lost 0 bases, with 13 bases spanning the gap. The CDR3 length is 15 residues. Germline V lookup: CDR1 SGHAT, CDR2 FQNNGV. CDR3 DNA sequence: TGTGCCAGCAGACGAATGGGCGGCAGCACAGATACGCAGTATTTT. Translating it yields CASRRMGGSTDTQYF.

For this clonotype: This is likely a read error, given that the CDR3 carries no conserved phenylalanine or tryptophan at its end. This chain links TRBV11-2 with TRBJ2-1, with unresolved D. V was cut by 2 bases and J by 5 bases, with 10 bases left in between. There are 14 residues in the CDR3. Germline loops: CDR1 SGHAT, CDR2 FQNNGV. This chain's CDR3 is CASSLSSRNNEQFS. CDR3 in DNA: TGTGCCAGCAGCTTATCTTCAAGAAACAATGAGCAGTTCTCC.

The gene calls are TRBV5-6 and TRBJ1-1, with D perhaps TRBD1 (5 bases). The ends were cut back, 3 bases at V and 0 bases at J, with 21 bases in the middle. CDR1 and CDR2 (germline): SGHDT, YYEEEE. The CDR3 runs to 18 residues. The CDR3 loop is CASSSVVGTVVLNTEAFF. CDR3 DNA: TGTGCCAGCAGCTCCGTGGTGGGGACGGTGGTCCTGAACACTGAAGCTTTCTTT.

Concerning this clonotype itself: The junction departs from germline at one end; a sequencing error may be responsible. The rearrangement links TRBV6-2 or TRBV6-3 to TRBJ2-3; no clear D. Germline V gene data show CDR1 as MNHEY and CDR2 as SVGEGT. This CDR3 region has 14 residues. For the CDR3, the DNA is TGTGGCAGCAGCACGACGCAGAACACAGATACGCAGTATTTT. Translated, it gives CGSSTTQNTDTQYF.

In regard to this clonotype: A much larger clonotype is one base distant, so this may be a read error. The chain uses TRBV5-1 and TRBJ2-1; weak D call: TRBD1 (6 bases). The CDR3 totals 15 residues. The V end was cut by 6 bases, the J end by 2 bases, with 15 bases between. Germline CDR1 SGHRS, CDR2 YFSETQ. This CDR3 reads CASNSGTRAYNEQFF. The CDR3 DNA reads TGCGCCAGCAACTCCGGGACAAGGGCCTACAATGAGCAGTTCTTC.

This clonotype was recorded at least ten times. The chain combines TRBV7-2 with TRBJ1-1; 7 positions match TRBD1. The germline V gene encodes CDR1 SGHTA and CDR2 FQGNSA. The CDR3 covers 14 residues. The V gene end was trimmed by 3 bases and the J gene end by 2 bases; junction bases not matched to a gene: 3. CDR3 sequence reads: CASSFRGTNTEAFF. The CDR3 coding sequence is TGTGCCAGCAGCTTCAGGGGGACAAACACTGAAGCTTTCTTT.

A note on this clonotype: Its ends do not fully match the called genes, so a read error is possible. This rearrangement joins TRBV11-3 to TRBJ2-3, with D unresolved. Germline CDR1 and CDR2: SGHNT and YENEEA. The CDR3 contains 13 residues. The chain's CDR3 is CVSSLAPTETQYF. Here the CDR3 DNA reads TGTGTTAGCAGCTTAGCCCCCACAGAAACGCAGTATTTT.

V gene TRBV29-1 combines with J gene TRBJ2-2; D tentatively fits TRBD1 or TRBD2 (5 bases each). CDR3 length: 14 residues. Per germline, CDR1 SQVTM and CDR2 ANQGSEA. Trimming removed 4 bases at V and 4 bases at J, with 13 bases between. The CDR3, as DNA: TGCAGCGTTGGAGAGGGGATGGGCACCGGGGAGCTGTTTTTT. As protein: CSVGEGMGTGELFF.

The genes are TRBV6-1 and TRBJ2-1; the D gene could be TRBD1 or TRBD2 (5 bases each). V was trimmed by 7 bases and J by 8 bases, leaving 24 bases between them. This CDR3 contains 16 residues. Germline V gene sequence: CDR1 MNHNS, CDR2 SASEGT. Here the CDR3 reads CASTPHGASSGDEQFF. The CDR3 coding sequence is TGTGCCAGCACCCCCCACGGGGCTAGCTCTGGTGATGAGCAGTTCTTC.

CDR3 coding DNA: TGTGCCTCGGGCCAGGGGTACCCTGGGGCCAACGTCCTGACTTTC. This encodes CASGQGYPGANVLTF. The J gene is TRBJ2-6, the V gene TRBV30, with D tentatively TRBD1 (6 bases). The CDR3 contains 15 residues. Germline CDR1 and CDR2: GTSNPN and SVGIG (reference sequence). V lost 7 bases and J 2 bases, leaving 15 bases between the germline ends.

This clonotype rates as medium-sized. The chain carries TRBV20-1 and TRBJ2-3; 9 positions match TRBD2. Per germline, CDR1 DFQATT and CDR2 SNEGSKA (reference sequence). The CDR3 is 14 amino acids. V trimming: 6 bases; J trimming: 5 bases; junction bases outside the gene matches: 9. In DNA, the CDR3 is TGCAGTGCCACGGTAGCGGGAGAACGAGATACGCAGTATTTT. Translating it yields CSATVAGERDTQYF.